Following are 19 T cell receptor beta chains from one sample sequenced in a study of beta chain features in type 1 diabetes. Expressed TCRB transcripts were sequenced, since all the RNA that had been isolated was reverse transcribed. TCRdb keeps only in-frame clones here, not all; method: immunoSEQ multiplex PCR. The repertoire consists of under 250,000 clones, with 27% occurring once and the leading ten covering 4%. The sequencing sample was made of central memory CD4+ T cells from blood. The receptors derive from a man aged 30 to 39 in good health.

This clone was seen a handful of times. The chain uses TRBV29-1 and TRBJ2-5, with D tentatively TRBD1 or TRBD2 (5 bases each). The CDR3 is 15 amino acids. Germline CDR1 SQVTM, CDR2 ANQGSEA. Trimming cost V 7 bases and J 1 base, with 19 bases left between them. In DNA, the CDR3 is TGCAGCGCCAGCACGGGGACCTCCCTCCAAGAGACCCAGTACTTC. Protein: CSASTGTSLQETQYF. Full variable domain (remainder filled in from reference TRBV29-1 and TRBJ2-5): SAVISQKPSRDICQRGTSLTIQCQVDSQVTMMFWYRQQPGQSLTLIATANQGSEATYESGFVIDKFPISRPNLTFSTLTVSNMSPEDSSIYLCSASTGTSLQETQYFGPGTRLLVL.

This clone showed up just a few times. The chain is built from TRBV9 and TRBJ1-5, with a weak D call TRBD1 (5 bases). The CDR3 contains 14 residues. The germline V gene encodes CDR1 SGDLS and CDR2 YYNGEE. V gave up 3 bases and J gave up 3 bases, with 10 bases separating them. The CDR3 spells CASSGQGVNQPQHF. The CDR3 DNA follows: TGTGCCAGCAGCGGGCAGGGTGTCAATCAGCCCCAGCATTTT.

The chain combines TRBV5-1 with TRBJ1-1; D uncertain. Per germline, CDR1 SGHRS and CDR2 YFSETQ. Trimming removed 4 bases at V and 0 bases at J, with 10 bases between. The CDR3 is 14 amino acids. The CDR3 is CASSPESLNTEAFF. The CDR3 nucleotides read TGCGCCAGCAGCCCAGAGTCCTTGAACACTGAAGCTTTCTTT.

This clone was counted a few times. This CDR3 reads CASSFSGSSSPLHF. Written as DNA, the CDR3 is TGTGCCAGCAGCTTCAGCGGGAGTAGTTCACCCCTCCACTTT. The V call is TRBV7-2, the J call TRBJ1-6; D remains unclear. The CDR3 is 14 amino acids. V lost 3 bases and J 9 bases, leaving 12 bases between the germline ends. Germline V gene lookup returns CDR1 SGHTA and CDR2 FQGNSA.

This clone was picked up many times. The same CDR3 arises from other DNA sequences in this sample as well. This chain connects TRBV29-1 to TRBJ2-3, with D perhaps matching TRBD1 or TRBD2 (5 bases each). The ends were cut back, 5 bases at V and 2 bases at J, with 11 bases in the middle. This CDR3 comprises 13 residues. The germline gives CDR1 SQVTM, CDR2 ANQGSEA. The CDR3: CSVLGRATDTQYF. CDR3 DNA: TGCAGCGTTTTGGGGCGGGCCACAGATACGCAGTATTTT.

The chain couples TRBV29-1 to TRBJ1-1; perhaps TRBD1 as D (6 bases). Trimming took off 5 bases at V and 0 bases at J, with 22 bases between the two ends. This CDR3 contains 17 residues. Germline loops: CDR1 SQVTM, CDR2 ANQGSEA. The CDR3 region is CSVWTFVGGPVNTEAFF. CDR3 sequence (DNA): TGCAGCGTTTGGACCTTTGTTGGGGGCCCCGTGAACACTGAAGCTTTCTTT.

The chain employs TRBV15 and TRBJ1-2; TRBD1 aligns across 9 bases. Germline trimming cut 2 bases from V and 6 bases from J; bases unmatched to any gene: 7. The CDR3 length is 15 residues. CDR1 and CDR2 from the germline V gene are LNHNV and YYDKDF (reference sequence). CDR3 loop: CATSRRGTGRDGYTF. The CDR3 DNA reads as TGTGCCACCAGCAGACGTGGGACAGGGAGGGATGGCTACACCTTC.

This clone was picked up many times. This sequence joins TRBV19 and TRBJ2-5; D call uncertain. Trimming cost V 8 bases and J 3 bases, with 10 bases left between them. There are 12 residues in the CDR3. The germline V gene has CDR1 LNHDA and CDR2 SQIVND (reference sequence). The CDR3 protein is CASRKGEETQYF. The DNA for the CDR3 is TGTGCCAGTCGCAAGGGCGAAGAGACCCAGTACTTC.

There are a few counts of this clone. CDR3 protein: CASSWDSTDTQYF. CDR3 sequence (DNA): TGTGCCAGCAGTTGGGACAGCACAGATACGCAGTATTTT. The chain is built from TRBV5-4 and TRBJ2-3, with D perhaps matching TRBD1 or TRBD2 (5 bases each). The CDR3 sequence is 13 residues long. Per germline, CDR1 SGHNT and CDR2 YYREEE (reference sequence). The ends were cut back, 5 bases at V and 0 bases at J, with 7 bases in the middle.

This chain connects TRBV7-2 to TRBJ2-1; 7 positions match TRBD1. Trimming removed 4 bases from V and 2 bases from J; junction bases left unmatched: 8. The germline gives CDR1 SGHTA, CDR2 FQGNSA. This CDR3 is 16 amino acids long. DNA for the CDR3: TGTGCCAGCAGCTCAAGACAGGGTCGAGCCTACAATGAGCAGTTCTTC. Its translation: CASSSRQGRAYNEQFF. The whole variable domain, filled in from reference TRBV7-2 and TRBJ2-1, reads GAGVSQSPSNKVTEKGKDVELRCDPISGHTALYWYRQSLGQGLEFLIYFQGNSAPDKSGLPSDRFSAERTGGSVSTLTIQRTQQEDSAVYLCASSSRQGRAYNEQFFGPGTRLTVL.

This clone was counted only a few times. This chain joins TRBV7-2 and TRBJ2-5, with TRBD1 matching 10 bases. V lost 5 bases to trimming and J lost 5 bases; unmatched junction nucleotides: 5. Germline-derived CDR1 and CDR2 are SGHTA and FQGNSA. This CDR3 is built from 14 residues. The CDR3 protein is CASSTRTGGETQYF. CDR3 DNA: TGTGCCAGCAGCACCCGGACAGGGGGGGAGACCCAGTACTTC.

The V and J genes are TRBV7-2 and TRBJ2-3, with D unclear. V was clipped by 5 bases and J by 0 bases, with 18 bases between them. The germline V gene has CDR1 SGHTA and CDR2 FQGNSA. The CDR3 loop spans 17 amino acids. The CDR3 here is CASSPPITGSSTDTQYF. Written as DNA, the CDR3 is TGTGCCAGCAGCCCACCAATCACGGGTTCTAGCACAGATACGCAGTATTTT.

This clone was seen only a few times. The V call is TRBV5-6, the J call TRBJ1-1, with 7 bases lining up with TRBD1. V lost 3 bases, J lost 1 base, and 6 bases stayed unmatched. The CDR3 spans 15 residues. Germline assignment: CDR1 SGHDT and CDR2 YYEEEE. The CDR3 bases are TGTGCCAGCAGCTGGACCGGGACAGCGAACACTGAAGCTTTCTTT. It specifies CASSWTGTANTEAFF.

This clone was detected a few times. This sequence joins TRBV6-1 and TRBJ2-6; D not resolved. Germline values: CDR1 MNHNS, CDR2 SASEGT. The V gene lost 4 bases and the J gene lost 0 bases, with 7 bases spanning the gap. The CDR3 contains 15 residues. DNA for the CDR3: TGTGCCAGCAGTGTAGAGTACTCTGGGGCCAACGTCCTGACTTTC. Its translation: CASSVEYSGANVLTF.

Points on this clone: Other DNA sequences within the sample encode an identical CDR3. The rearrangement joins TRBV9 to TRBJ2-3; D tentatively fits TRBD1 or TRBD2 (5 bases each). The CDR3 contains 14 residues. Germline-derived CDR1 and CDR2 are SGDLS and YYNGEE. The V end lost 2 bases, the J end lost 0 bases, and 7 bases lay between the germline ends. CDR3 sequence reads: CASSVRGSTDTQYF. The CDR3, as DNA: TGTGCCAGCAGCGTCCGGGGCAGCACAGATACGCAGTATTTT.

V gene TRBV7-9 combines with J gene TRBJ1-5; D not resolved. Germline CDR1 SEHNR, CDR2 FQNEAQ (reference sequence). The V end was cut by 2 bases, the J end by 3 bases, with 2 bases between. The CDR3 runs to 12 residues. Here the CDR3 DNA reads TGTGCCAGCAGCTTATACAATCAGCCCCAGCATTTT. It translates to CASSLYNQPQHF.

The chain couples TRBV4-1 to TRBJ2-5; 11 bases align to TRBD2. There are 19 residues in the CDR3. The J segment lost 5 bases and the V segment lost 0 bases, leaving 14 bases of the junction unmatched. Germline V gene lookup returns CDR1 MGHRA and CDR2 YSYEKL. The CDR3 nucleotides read TGCGCCAGCAGCCAAGACCACAGGATCGGTAGCGGGAGGGCTGAGACCCAGTACTTC. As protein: CASSQDHRIGSGRAETQYF.

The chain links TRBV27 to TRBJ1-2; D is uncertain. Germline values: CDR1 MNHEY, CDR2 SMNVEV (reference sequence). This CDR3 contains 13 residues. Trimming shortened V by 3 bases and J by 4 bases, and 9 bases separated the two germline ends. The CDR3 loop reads CASSFTDRYGYTF. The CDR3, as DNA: TGTGCCAGCAGTTTTACCGATCGCTATGGCTACACCTTC.

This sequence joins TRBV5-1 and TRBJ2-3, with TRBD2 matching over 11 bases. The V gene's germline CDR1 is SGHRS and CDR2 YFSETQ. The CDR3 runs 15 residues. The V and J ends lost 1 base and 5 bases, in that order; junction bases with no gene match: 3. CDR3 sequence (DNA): TGCGCCAGCAGCTTGACTAGCGGGAGAGGAGATACGCAGTATTTT. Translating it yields CASSLTSGRGDTQYF.